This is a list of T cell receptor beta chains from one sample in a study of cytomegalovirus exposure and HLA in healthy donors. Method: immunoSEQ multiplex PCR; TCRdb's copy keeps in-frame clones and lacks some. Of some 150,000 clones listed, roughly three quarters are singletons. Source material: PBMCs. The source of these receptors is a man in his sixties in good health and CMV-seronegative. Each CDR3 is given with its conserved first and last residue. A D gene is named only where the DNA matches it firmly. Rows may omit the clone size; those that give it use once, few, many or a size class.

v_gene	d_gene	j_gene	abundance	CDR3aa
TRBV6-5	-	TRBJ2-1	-	CASSRTGRDNEQFF
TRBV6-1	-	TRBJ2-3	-	CASSDPPRGADTQYF
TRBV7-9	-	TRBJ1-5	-	CASSRGNQPQHF
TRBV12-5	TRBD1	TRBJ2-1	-	CASAESGQSYNEQFF
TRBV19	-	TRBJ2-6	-	CASTPGAAGANVLTF
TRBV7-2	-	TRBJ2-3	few	CASSLLRDTQYF
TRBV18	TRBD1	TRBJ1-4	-	CASSRTGKVANEKLFF
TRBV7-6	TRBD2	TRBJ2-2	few	CASSPGLAHGELFF
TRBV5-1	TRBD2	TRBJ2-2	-	CASSFTAGGPGGELFF
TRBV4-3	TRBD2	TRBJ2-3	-	CASSQDLGGREQYF
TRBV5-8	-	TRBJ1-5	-	CASSRSGVGQHF
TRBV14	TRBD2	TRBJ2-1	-	CASSQGGGQQFF
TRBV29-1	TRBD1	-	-	CSARDSTSYEQYF
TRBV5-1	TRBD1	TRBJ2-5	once	CASSFLGTGGSETQYF
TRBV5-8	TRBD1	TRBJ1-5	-	CASRPQGPAVWPQHF
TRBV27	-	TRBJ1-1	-	CASRPTQVNTEAFF
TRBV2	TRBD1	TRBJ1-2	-	CASRQTGGLSNYDYTF
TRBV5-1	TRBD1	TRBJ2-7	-	CASNRDREYEQYF
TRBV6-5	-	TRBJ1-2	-	CASSYGQNYGYTF
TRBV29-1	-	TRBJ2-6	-	CSADGGPGANVLTF
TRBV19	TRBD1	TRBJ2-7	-	CASRQAPGQPPYEQYF
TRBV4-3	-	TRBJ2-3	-	CASSQGLSTDTQYF